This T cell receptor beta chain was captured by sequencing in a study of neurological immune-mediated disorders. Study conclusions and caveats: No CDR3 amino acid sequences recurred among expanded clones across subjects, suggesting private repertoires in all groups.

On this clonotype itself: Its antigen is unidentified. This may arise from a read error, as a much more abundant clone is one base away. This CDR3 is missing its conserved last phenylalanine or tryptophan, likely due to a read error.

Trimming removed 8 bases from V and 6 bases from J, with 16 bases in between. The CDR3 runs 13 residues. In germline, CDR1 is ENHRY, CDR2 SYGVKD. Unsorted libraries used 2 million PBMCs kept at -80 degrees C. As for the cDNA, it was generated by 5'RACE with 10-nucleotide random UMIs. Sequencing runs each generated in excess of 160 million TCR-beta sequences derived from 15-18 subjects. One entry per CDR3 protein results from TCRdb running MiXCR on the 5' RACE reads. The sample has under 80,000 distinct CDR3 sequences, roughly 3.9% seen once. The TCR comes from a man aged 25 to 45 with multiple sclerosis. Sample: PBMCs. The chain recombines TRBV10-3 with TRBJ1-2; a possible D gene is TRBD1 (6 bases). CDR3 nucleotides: TGTGCCATCTGGGGGGGCGCCGGCGATGGCTACACCATC. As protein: CAIWGGAGDGYTI.